A single sample is the source of the 29 T cell receptor beta chains below, sequenced in a study of T cells in Graves' hyperthyroidism and ophthalmopathy. The investigators amplified TCR beta CDR3 regions from RNA transcripts. Initially, a first-round RT-PCR of the TCR CDR3 employed the HTBI primer set. TCRdb fed the multiplex PCR reads into MiXCR, producing one record per CDR3 protein. The sample has some 400,000 distinct CDR3 sequences; roughly 14% are singletons. Sequencing input: blood. All receptors derive from a woman in her fifties or sixties with Graves' hyperthyroidism.

The chain recombines TRBV20-1 with TRBJ2-3, with a possible D match to TRBD2 (9 bases). Trimming removed 6 bases from V and 1 base from J, with 20 bases in between. The CDR3 loop spans 16 amino acids. The germline gives CDR1 DFQATT, CDR2 SNEGSKA (reference sequence). CDR3 in amino acids: CSAPGGGRVRTDTQYF. The CDR3 DNA is TGCAGTGCCCCAGGGGGCGGGAGGGTTCGCACAGATACGCAGTATTTT.

This clonotype was counted between two and nine times. This chain connects TRBV28 to TRBJ2-3; tentative D call: TRBD2 (6 bases). Germline values: CDR1 MDHEN, CDR2 SYDVKM. This CDR3 is built from 17 residues. V lost 3 bases to trimming and J lost 0 bases, with 16 bases between them. For the CDR3, the DNA is TGTGCCAGCAGTTTTCCCCAGCCGGGACTGAGCACAGATACGCAGTATTTT. Translating gives CASSFPQPGLSTDTQYF.

This clonotype was seen more than once but under ten times. The chain has TRBV27 and TRBJ1-6; D not certain. This CDR3 is built from 15 residues. CDR1 and CDR2 (germline): MNHEY, SMNVEV (reference sequence). Trimming stripped 5 bases from V and 10 bases from J, with 18 bases between. This chain's CDR3 is CASSPAGIGWSPLHF. In DNA, the CDR3 is TGTGCCAGCAGTCCGGCCGGGATTGGTTGGTCACCCCTCCACTTT.

This clonotype was seen a few times. The CDR3: CSVIRPVEGEQFF. CDR3 DNA sequence: TGCAGTGTTATCAGGCCAGTAGAGGGTGAGCAGTTCTTC. This rearrangement joins TRBV20-1 to TRBJ2-1, with D possibly matching TRBD2 (5 bases). V was pared by 7 bases and J by 9 bases, with 19 bases between. Germline lookup yields CDR1 DFQATT and CDR2 SNEGSKA (reference sequence). The CDR3 is made up of 13 amino acids.

Many counts were recorded for this clonotype. This sequence joins TRBV20-1 and TRBJ2-1; no reliable D call. The CDR3 consists of 10 residues. From germline, CDR1 is DFQATT and CDR2 SNEGSKA (reference sequence). Trimming cost V 4 bases and J 6 bases, with 4 bases left between them. The CDR3 bases are TGCAGTGCTATGGTCAATGAGCAGTTCTTC. This sequence encodes CSAMVNEQFF.

About this clonotype: With a much larger clone just one base away, this may be a read error. V usage is TRBV5-8 and J usage is TRBJ2-7; 10 nucleotides match TRBD1. Germline trimming cut 4 bases from V and 3 bases from J; bases unmatched to any gene: 4. This CDR3 has 14 residues. Germline CDR1 reads SGHTS; CDR2 reads YDEGEE. The CDR3 region is CASSAGQGNYEQYF. DNA for the CDR3: TGTGCCAGCAGCGCGGGACAGGGGAACTACGAGCAGTACTTC.

This clonotype was recorded at least ten times. This chain uses TRBV20-1 with TRBJ2-3; TRBD1 aligns across 7 bases. Trimming took 0 bases from V and 8 from J; bases not matched to a gene: 11. CDR3 length: 15 amino acids. Germline loops: CDR1 DFQATT, CDR2 SNEGSKA (reference sequence). CDR3 DNA sequence: TGCAGTGCTAGAGACCTGACAGGGTCCCAGGTTACGCAGTATTTT. This encodes CSARDLTGSQVTQYF.

This clonotype was recorded many times. V and J are TRBV9 and TRBJ1-2; no reliable D call. CDR1 and CDR2 from the germline V gene are SGDLS and YYNGEE. Trimming left V 5 bases short and J 3 bases short, with 14 bases between. The CDR3 totals 14 residues. The CDR3 spells CASSPAIPYYGYTF. The CDR3 bases are TGTGCCAGCAGTCCTGCCATACCTTACTATGGCTACACCTTC.

On this clonotype: This may be a read error, as it is one base from a much larger clone. The chain joins TRBV20-1 to TRBJ1-5; no clear D. Per germline, CDR1 DFQATT and CDR2 SNEGSKA (reference sequence). The germline V and J ends were trimmed by 3 bases and 0 bases, with 3 bases remaining between them. The CDR3 sequence is 12 residues long. Here the CDR3 reads CSARHSNQPQHF. In nucleotides, the CDR3 is TGCAGTGCTAGGCATAGCAATCAGCCCCAGCATTTT.

This clonotype appeared many times. The chain employs TRBV11-3 and TRBJ2-5; D gene ambiguous. The CDR3 consists of 16 residues. The germline gives CDR1 SGHNT, CDR2 YENEEA. V shed 3 bases and J shed 3 bases, with 17 bases lying between them. The CDR3 coding sequence is TGTGCCAGCAGCTTTTCCTCGGTCCCTGGCGAAGAGACCCAGTACTTC. Its protein product is CASSFSSVPGEETQYF.

The chain recombines TRBV19 with TRBJ2-1; D gene uncertain. The CDR3 has 14 amino acids. CDR1 and CDR2 from the germline V gene are LNHDA and SQIVND (reference sequence). V was trimmed by 3 bases and J by 5 bases, leaving 11 bases between them. The chain's CDR3 is CASSISLIDNEQFF. The CDR3 DNA follows: TGTGCCAGTAGTATCTCCCTGATTGACAATGAGCAGTTCTTC. Full variable domain (rest looked up from reference TRBV19 and TRBJ2-1): DGGITQSPKYLFRKEGQNVTLSCEQNLNHDAMYWYRQDPGQGLRLIYYSQIVNDFQKGDIAEGYSVSREKKESFPLTVTSAQKNPTAFYLCASSISLIDNEQFFGPGTRLTVL.

This clonotype was picked up a small number of times. This chain links TRBV5-1 with TRBJ2-1; no firm D call. The V gene's germline CDR1 is SGHRS and CDR2 YFSETQ. The germline V and J ends were trimmed by 6 bases and 0 bases, with 13 bases remaining between them. The CDR3 length is 15 residues. CDR3 nucleotides: TGCGCCAGCAAGGCTATGGGGTCCTCCTACAATGAGCAGTTCTTC. Protein product: CASKAMGSSYNEQFF.

The chain joins TRBV5-6 to TRBJ2-1; D is possibly TRBD1 or TRBD2 (7 bases each). Germline-derived CDR1 and CDR2 are SGHDT and YYEEEE. Trimming removed 0 bases from V and 0 bases from J, with 25 bases in between. The CDR3 extends over 21 amino acids. CDR3 in amino acids: CASSLARQGIAGSRSYNEQFF. CDR3 nucleotide sequence: TGTGCCAGCAGCTTGGCCAGACAGGGCATAGCGGGCAGTCGCTCCTACAATGAGCAGTTCTTC.

The chain carries TRBV2 and TRBJ2-7; 7 nucleotides align to TRBD1. CDR1 SNHLY and CDR2 FYNNEI come from the germline V gene. Trimming removed 6 bases from V and 1 base from J; junction bases left unmatched: 6. The CDR3 runs to 14 residues. The CDR3 DNA follows: TGTGCCAGCAGGGGGACAGTGCATTCCTACGAGCAGTACTTC. It is translated as CASRGTVHSYEQYF.

Ten or more counts support this clonotype. The CDR3 DNA follows: TGTGCCAGCAGTTCCCACCCCCGAACCGGGACCTACGAGCAGTACTTC. Its protein is CASSSHPRTGTYEQYF. The chain recombines TRBV27 with TRBJ2-7; tentatively, D is TRBD2 (5 bases). Germline loops: CDR1 MNHEY, CDR2 SMNVEV (reference sequence). The V end lost 4 bases, the J end lost 2 bases, and 18 bases lay between the germline ends. The CDR3 has 16 residues.

This clonotype was seen only a few times. The germline gene is not matched at one end of the junction; a read error may be the cause. V usage is TRBV5-1 and J usage is TRBJ2-1; 9 bases are a match to TRBD2. The CDR3 is made up of 15 amino acids. CDR1 is SGHRS, CDR2 YFSETQ, per germline. The CDR3 nucleotides are TGCGCCAGCAGCCCTAGCGGGACCTCCTACAGTGAGCAGTTCTTC. Translating it yields CASSPSGTSYSEQFF.

This clonotype was counted only a few times. The genes are TRBV27 and TRBJ2-1; unclear D gene. The CDR3 is 16 residues long. Germline V CDR1 and CDR2: MNHEY, SMNVEV (reference sequence). Trimming stripped 2 bases from V and 0 bases from J, with 11 bases between. The CDR3 bases are TGTGCCAGCAGTTTAATCCGAATGAGCTCCTACAATGAGCAGTTCTTC. Protein: CASSLIRMSSYNEQFF.

This clonotype was observed at least ten times. The chain recombines TRBV5-1 with TRBJ2-1, with 11 bases fitting TRBD2. J gave up 10 bases and V 4 bases, and 7 bases lay outside the gene matches. CDR1 and CDR2 (germline): SGHRS, YFSETQ. The CDR3 runs to 14 residues. CDR3 nucleotide sequence: TGCGCCAGCAGCACCATAGCGGGAGGGCCAGAGCAGTTCTTC. Its protein product is CASSTIAGGPEQFF.

The table lists this clonotype with a few counts. This chain's CDR3 is CASSTGYGNTIYF. The CDR3 nucleotides are TGCGCCAGTAGTACAGGGTATGGAAACACCATATATTTT. The chain couples TRBV5-1 to TRBJ1-3; weak D call: TRBD1 (6 bases). Trimming pared 8 bases from V and 3 bases from J, leaving 12 bases between. Per germline, CDR1 SGHRS and CDR2 YFSETQ. The CDR3 sequence is 13 residues long. Combining the CDR3 with reference TRBV5-1 and TRBJ1-3 gives the whole variable domain KAGVTQTPRYLIKTRGQQVTLSCSPISGHRSVSWYQQTPGQGLQFLFEYFSETQRNKGNFPGRFSGRQFSNSRSEMNVSTLELGDSALYLCASSTGYGNTIYFGEGSWLTVV.

This clonotype showed up many times. The chain employs TRBV4-1 and TRBJ2-1, with TRBD2 identical over 11 bases. Germline-derived CDR1 and CDR2 are MGHRA and YSYEKL. V lost 2 bases, J lost 8 bases, and 20 bases stayed unmatched. CDR3 length equals 20 residues. The CDR3, as DNA: TGCGCCAGCAGCCAACCAGGGATACTAGCGGGAGATCCCCAGAGGGATGAGCAGTTCTTC. It encodes CASSQPGILAGDPQRDEQFF.

At least ten counts were recorded for this clonotype. V usage is TRBV30 and J usage is TRBJ1-3; D is undetermined. The CDR3 totals 13 residues. CDR1 is GTSNPN and CDR2 is SVGIG in the germline V gene (reference sequence). The ends were cut back, 3 bases at V and 2 bases at J, with 8 bases in the middle. CDR3 sequence: CAWSVSAGNTIYF. The DNA of the CDR3 is TGTGCCTGGAGCGTCTCAGCTGGAAACACCATATATTTT.

This clonotype showed up just a few times. The V gene is TRBV2, the J gene TRBJ2-5; 9 bases are a match to TRBD1. Germline lookup yields CDR1 SNHLY and CDR2 FYNNEI. The CDR3 contains 15 residues. With V trimmed by 3 bases and J by 4 bases, 6 bases remained unmatched. Here the CDR3 reads CASSEGQGRRETQYF. CDR3 coding DNA: TGTGCCAGCAGTGAGGGACAGGGAAGGCGAGAGACCCAGTACTTC.

The V and J genes are TRBV27 and TRBJ2-7, with 7 bases identical to TRBD2. V lost 4 bases, J lost 7 bases, and 10 bases stayed unmatched. The germline V gene has CDR1 MNHEY and CDR2 SMNVEV (reference sequence). This CDR3 region has 14 residues. The CDR3 sequence is CASSWGGTSSEQYF. The CDR3 DNA reads TGTGCCAGCAGTTGGGGGGGAACTTCTAGTGAGCAGTACTTC.

This clonotype was detected many times. The V call is TRBV20-1, the J call TRBJ2-5; TRBD1 or TRBD2 may be the D gene (6 bases each). Trimming stripped 0 bases from V and 5 bases from J, with 13 bases between. The CDR3 sequence is 14 residues long. CDR1 is DFQATT and CDR2 is SNEGSKA in the germline V gene (reference sequence). The CDR3 reads CSARDRGRGETQYF. The CDR3 DNA is TGCAGTGCTAGAGATCGGGGGCGAGGGGAGACCCAGTACTTC.

This clonotype was seen only a few times. The V and J genes are TRBV15 and TRBJ2-1, with D uncertain. This CDR3 comprises 16 residues. Germline V CDR1 and CDR2: LNHNV, YYDKDF (reference sequence). V was pared by 0 bases and J by 7 bases, with 16 bases between. The CDR3 sequence: CATSREAHNPRNEQFF. CDR3 nucleotides: TGTGCCACCAGCAGAGAAGCCCATAACCCCCGAAATGAGCAGTTCTTC.

This clonotype appeared a few times. This chain uses TRBV29-1 with TRBJ1-4; 9 bases agree with TRBD1. Germline V gene lookup returns CDR1 SQVTM and CDR2 ANQGSEA. The CDR3 covers 14 residues. J lost 7 bases, V lost 7 bases, and 10 bases had no gene match. CDR3 DNA sequence: TGCAGCGGATACATACAGGGGGCTCGTGAAAAACTGTTTTTT. It specifies CSGYIQGAREKLFF.

The sample holds one count of this clonotype. This may arise from a read error, as a much more abundant clone is one base away. The genes are TRBV20-1 and TRBJ2-5; no clear D gene. Germline V gene data show CDR1 as DFQATT and CDR2 as SNEGSKA (reference sequence). This CDR3 spans 12 amino acids. The CDR3 bases are TGCAGAAAATCGGACCAAGTAGGGACCCAGTACTTC. This sequence encodes CRKSDQVGTQYF.

Many counts were recorded for this clonotype. This chain links TRBV11-2 with TRBJ1-5, with 7 bases aligning to TRBD1. V shed 5 bases and J 1 base; nucleotides not matched to a gene: 5. CDR1 and CDR2 from the germline V gene are SGHAT and FQNNGV. CDR3 length: 15 amino acids. CDR3 nucleotide sequence: TGTGCCAGCAGCAAGACAGGGTGGAGCAATCAGCCCCAGCATTTT. This codes for CASSKTGWSNQPQHF.

This clonotype was counted at least ten times. The rearrangement joins TRBV19 to TRBJ2-1, with 7 bases matching TRBD2. The length of the CDR3 is 13 residues. With 5 bases clipped from V and 7 bases from J, the junction kept 5 bases outside the gene matches. CDR1 and CDR2 from the germline V gene are LNHDA and SQIVND (reference sequence). The CDR3 protein is CASSRTGGNEQFF. In DNA form, the CDR3 reads TGTGCCAGTAGTCGAACGGGGGGTAATGAGCAGTTCTTC.